The rows below give T cell receptor beta chains drawn from one sample of a study of shared clonotypes between healthy human individuals. Sequencing was performed with immunoSEQ multiplex PCR; in TCRdb, only in-frame clones are kept and a portion is missing. Among around 1,900,000 clones listed, about 93% were seen once. Sequencing used naive CD8+ T cells from PBMCs. These receptors all stem from a man aged 18 to 29 in good health. Some clones in this sample may be carry-over from other donors' samples. Both conserved end residues are part of each CDR3. D genes are given only for firm matches. Size is omitted from some rows. Given values are once, few, many or a class for expanded clones.

CASSTTGFSNTEAFF	TGTGCCAGTAGTACTACAGGGTTTAGTAACACTGAAGCTTTCTTT	TRBV19	TRBJ1-1	few	NA
CASSLVLAGGQADTQYF	TGTGCCAGCAGCTTAGTACTAGCGGGAGGCCAGGCAGATACGCAGTATTTT	TRBV11-3	TRBJ2-3	once	TRBD2
CTSSQDATSGVYNEQFF	TGCACCAGCAGCCAAGATGCGACTAGCGGGGTCTACAATGAGCAGTTCTTC	TRBV1	TRBJ2-1	NA	NA
CASSPRVAGVMGELFF	TGTGCCAGCAGCCCTCGGGTAGCGGGAGTAATGGGGGAGCTGTTTTTT	TRBV13	TRBJ2-2	NA	TRBD2
CASSERGLYEQYF	TGCGCCAGCAGTGAGAGGGGACTCTACGAGCAGTACTTC	TRBV10-1	TRBJ2-7	NA	NA
CSVDEVRGQGTTFMSSYNEQFF	TGCAGCGTTGATGAGGTGCGGGGGCAAGGGACTACATTCATGAGCTCCTACAATGAGCAGTTCTTC	TRBV29-1	TRBJ2-1	NA	NA
CASSIDGRAAEQYF	TGTGCCAGTAGTATAGACGGCAGGGCGGCGGAGCAGTACTTC	TRBV19	TRBJ2-7	NA	NA
CASSLVSGTGRSEQYF	TGTGCCAGCAGCTTAGTCTCCGGGACAGGGCGTTCCGAGCAGTACTTC	TRBV11-3	TRBJ2-7	NA	TRBD1
CASSIEALLNTEAFF	TGTGCCAGTAGTATCGAAGCCCTCTTGAACACTGAAGCTTTCTTT	TRBV19	TRBJ1-1	NA	NA
CASSEWREAYNEQFF	TGTGCCAGCAGTGAATGGCGGGAAGCCTACAATGAGCAGTTCTTC	TRBV6-1	TRBJ2-1	NA	NA
CASSVQGSSYEQYF	TGTGCCAGCAGCGTACAGGGTTCCTCCTACGAGCAGTACTTC	TRBV9	TRBJ2-7	NA	NA
CASSSRTGTDTQYF	TGTGCCAGCAGCTCCAGGACGGGGACAGATACGCAGTATTTT	TRBV7-3	TRBJ2-3	NA	NA
CASTKRPGGVTGELFF	TGTGCCAGCACAAAACGGCCAGGGGGCGTCACCGGGGAGCTGTTTTTT	TRBV28	TRBJ2-2	NA	TRBD1
CASTLNRGWTEAFF	TGTGCCAGCACCTTAAACAGGGGATGGACTGAAGCTTTCTTT	TRBV5-4	TRBJ1-1	NA	TRBD1
CASSSPSTGGVYGYTF	TGTGCCAGCAGCTCACCCTCGACAGGGGGCGTCTATGGCTACACCTTC	TRBV5-8	TRBJ1-2	NA	TRBD1
CASSQEQGASRIEQFF	TGCGCCAGCAGCCAAGAGCAAGGAGCGAGTCGGATTGAGCAGTTCTTC	TRBV4-1	TRBJ2-1	NA	NA
CASSYREGLNTEAFF	TGTGCCAGCAGTTACAGGGAGGGGCTGAACACTGAAGCTTTCTTT	TRBV6-5	TRBJ1-1	NA	NA
CASSPPTGRVSEQYF	TGTGCCAGCAGCCCGCCGACAGGAAGAGTAAGTGAGCAGTACTTC	TRBV11-2	TRBJ2-7	NA	NA
CASRAPVIGQGMNTEAFF	TGTGCCAGCAGAGCTCCGGTAATTGGGCAGGGCATGAACACTGAAGCTTTCTTT	TRBV27	TRBJ1-1	NA	NA
CASSETSGLTGELFF	TGTGCCAGCAGCGAGACTAGCGGACTCACCGGGGAGCTGTTTTTT	TRBV5-4	TRBJ2-2	NA	TRBD2
CASSVGYSYEQYF	TGTGCCAGCAGCGTAGGCTACTCCTACGAGCAGTACTTC	TRBV9	TRBJ2-7	NA	NA
CASSLLGTQGHEQFF	TGTGCCAGCAGTTTATTGGGCACTCAAGGACATGAGCAGTTCTTC	TRBV27	TRBJ2-1	NA	NA
CASSYPRGGAFF	TGTGCCAGCAGTTACCCGAGGGGAGGAGCTTTCTTT	TRBV28	TRBJ1-1	once	NA
CASGVRLGYEQYF	TGTGCCAGCGGGGTGCGCTTGGGCTACGAGCAGTACTTC	TRBV28	TRBJ2-7	NA	NA
CAISEGLAGVGGELFF	TGTGCCATCAGCGAGGGACTAGCGGGAGTGGGCGGGGAGCTGTTTTTT	TRBV10-3	TRBJ2-2	NA	TRBD2
CASSLGRASGANVLTF	TGTGCCAGCAGCTTAGGGCGGGCATCTGGGGCCAACGTCCTGACTTTC	TRBV7-9	TRBJ2-6	NA	NA
CASSLGSSWDTQYF	TGTGCCAGCAGTTTAGGATCTTCGTGGGATACGCAGTATTTT	TRBV27	TRBJ2-3	NA	NA
CASSFLAAKTYEQYF	TGTGCCAGCAGTTTCCTAGCGGCTAAAACTTACGAGCAGTACTTC	TRBV28	TRBJ2-7	NA	TRBD2
CASSPMTSAQETQYF	TGTGCCAGCAGCCCGATGACTAGCGCCCAAGAGACCCAGTACTTC	TRBV7-9	TRBJ2-5	NA	TRBD2
CSPWLAGGEQFF	TGCAGCCCCTGGCTAGCGGGAGGAGAGCAGTTCTTC	TRBV29-1	TRBJ2-1	NA	TRBD2
CASSLSGTLSYEQYF	TGTGCCAGCAGTTTATCAGGGACGTTAAGCTACGAGCAGTACTTC	TRBV27	TRBJ2-7	NA	NA
CASSGPRVDTIYF	TGTGCCAGCAGTGGACCAAGGGTAGACACCATATATTTT	TRBV14	TRBJ1-3	once	NA
CASSPRTIGFSYGYTF	TGTGCCAGCAGTCCCCGGACGATAGGCTTTTCCTATGGCTACACCTTC	TRBV28	TRBJ1-2	once	NA
CATSRSNDQETQYF	TGTGCCACCAGCAGGAGTAACGATCAAGAGACCCAGTACTTC	TRBV15	TRBJ2-5	NA	NA
CASSTHYEQYF	TGTGCCAGCAGCACCCACTACGAGCAGTACTTC	TRBV5-5	TRBJ2-7	NA	NA
CASSSRAHAGTLAYEQYF	TGTGCCAGCAGCTCACGGGCCCACGCCGGGACCCTCGCCTACGAGCAGTACTTC	TRBV7-9	TRBJ2-7	NA	NA
CASSEIRGISNQPQHF	TGTGCCAGCAGTGAGATCAGGGGGATTAGCAATCAGCCCCAGCATTTT	TRBV28	TRBJ1-5	once	TRBD1
CASSQGKQGFYEQYF	TGCGCCAGCAGCCAAGGGAAACAGGGGTTCTACGAGCAGTACTTC	TRBV4-3	TRBJ2-7	NA	TRBD1
CAWNTGLHLGELFF	TGTGCCTGGAATACGGGACTCCATTTAGGGGAGCTGTTTTTT	TRBV30	TRBJ2-2	NA	NA
CASSLYIDYEQYF	TGTGCCAGCAGCCTATACATAGACTACGAGCAGTACTTC	TRBV7-9	TRBJ2-7	NA	NA
CASSSLGSLGTGELFF	TGTGCCAGCAGCTCTTTAGGATCGCTGGGTACCGGGGAGCTGTTTTTT	TRBV7-3	TRBJ2-2	NA	NA
CASSLAGEVHTQYF	TGTGCCAGCAGCTTAGCGGGAGAGGTTCATACGCAGTATTTT	TRBV13	TRBJ2-3	NA	NA
CASSLMAGRLQETQYF	TGTGCCAGCAGCTTAATGGCTGGACGTCTACAAGAGACCCAGTACTTC	TRBV7-9	TRBJ2-5	NA	NA
CASKYGGLDTEAFF	TGCGCCAGCAAATACGGGGGGTTGGACACTGAAGCTTTCTTT	TRBV4-1	TRBJ1-1	few	NA
CASSLYGAGNEQYF	TGCGCCAGCAGCTTGTATGGGGCGGGTAACGAGCAGTACTTC	TRBV5-1	TRBJ2-7	NA	NA
CASSQLWGRVNTGELFF	TGCGCCAGCAGCCAACTTTGGGGCAGGGTGAACACCGGGGAGCTGTTTTTT	TRBV4-1	TRBJ2-2	NA	NA
CASSEFGARSDTQYF	TGTGCCAGCAGTGAGTTCGGCGCGAGGTCAGATACGCAGTATTTT	TRBV2	TRBJ2-3	NA	NA
CASSQVAAGANVLTF	TGCGCCAGCAGCCAAGTGGCGGCCGGGGCCAACGTCCTGACTTTC	TRBV4-1	TRBJ2-6	NA	NA